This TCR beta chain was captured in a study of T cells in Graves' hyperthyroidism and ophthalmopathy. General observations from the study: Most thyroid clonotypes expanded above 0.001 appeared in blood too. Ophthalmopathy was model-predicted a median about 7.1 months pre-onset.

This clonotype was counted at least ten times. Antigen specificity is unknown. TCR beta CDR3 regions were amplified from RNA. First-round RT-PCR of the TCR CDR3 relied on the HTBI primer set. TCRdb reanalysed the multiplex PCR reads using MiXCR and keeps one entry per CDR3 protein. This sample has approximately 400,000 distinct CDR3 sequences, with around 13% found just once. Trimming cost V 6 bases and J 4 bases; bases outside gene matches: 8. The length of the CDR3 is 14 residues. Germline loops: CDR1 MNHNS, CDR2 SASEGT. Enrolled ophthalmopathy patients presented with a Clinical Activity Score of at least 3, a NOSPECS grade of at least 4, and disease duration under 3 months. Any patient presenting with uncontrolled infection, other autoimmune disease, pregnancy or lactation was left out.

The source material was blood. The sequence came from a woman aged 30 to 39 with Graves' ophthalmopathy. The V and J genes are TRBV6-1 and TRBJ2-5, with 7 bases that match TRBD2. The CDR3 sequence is CASSWGGRRETQYF. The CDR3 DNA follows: TGTGCCAGCAGCTGGGGGGGTCGTAGAGAGACCCAGTACTTC.